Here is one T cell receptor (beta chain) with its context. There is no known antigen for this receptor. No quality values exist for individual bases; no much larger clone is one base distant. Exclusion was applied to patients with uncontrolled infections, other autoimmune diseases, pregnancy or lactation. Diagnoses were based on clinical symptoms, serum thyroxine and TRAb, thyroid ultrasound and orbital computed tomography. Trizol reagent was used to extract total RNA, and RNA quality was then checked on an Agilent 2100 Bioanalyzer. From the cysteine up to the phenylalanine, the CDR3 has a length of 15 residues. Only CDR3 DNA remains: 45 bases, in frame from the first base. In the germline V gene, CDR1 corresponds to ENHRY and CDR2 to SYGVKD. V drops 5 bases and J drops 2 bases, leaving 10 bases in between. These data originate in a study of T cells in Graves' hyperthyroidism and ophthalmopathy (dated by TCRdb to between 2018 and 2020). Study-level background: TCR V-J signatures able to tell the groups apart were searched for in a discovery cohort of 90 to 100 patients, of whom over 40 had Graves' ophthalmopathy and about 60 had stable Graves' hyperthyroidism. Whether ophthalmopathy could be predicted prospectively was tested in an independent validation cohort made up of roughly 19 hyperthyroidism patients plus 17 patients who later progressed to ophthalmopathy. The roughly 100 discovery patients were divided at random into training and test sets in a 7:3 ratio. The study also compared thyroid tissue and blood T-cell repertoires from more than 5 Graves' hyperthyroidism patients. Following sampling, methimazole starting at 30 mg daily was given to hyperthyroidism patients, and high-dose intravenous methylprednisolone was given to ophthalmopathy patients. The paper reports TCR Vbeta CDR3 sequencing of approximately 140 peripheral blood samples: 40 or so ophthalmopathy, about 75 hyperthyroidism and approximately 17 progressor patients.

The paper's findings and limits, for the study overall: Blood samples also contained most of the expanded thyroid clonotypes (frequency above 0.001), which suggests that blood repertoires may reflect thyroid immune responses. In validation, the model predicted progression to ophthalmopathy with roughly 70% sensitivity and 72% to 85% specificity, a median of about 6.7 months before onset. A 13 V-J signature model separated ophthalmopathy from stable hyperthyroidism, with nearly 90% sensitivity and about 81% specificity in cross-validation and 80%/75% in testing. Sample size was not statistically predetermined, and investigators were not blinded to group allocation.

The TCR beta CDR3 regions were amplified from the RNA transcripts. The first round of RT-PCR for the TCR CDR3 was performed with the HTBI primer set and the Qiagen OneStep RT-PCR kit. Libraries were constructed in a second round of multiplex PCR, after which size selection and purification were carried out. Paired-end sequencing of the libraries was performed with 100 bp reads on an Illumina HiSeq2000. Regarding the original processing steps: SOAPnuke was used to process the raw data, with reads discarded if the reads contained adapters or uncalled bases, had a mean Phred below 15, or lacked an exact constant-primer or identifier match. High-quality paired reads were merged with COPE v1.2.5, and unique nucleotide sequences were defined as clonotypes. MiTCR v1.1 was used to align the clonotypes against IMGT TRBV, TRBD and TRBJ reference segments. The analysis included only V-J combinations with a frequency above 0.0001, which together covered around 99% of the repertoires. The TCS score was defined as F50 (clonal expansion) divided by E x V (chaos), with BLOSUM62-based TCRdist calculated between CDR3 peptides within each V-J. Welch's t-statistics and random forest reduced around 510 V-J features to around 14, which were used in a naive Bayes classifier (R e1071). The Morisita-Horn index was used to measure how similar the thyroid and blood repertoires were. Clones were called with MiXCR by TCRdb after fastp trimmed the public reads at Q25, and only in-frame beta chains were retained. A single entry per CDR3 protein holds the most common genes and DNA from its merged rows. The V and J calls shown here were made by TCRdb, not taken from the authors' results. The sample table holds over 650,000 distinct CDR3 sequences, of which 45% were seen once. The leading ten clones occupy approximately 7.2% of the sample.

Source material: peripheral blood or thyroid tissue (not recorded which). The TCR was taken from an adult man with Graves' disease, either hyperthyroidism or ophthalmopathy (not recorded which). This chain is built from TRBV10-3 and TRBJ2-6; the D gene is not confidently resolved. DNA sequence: TGTGCCATCAGTACCTACAGCGCTGGGGCCAACGTCCTGACTTTC. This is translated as CAISTYSAGANVLTF.